The rows below give T cell receptor beta chains drawn from one sample of a study of blood T cell repertoires in COVID-19. Generated by immunoSEQ multiplex PCR, the TCRdb table keeps only in-frame clones and is missing some. Among some 180,000 clones listed, roughly four fifths were seen once. Sequencing input: peripheral blood. Receptors were obtained from a man aged 70-80 years with active or convalescent COVID-19. Each CDR3 is given with its conserved first and last residue. Each record gives: clone size, D gene, V gene, J gene, CDR3 DNA, CDR3 protein. The D gene is left open where the match is weak. Only part of the rows carry a size: once, few, many, or a class if the clone is expanded.

>NA|NA|TRBV10-3|TRBJ2-7
TGTGCCATCAGTTCCCTCCCCCGGGAGCAGTACTTC
CAISSLPREQYF
>few|TRBD2|TRBV6-6|TRBJ2-7
TGTGCCAGCAGTACAGGCCCTAAGGCGGGAGAAGACGAGCAGTACTTC
CASSTGPKAGEDEQYF
>NA|TRBD1|TRBV28|TRBJ1-6
TGTGCCAGCAGCCGCCCATGGGACAGGGCTAATTCACCCCTCCACTTT
CASSRPWDRANSPLHF
>once|NA|TRBV7-9|TRBJ2-2
TGTGCCAGCAGCCGCGGGCGAAGCGCCGGGGAGCTGTTTTTT
CASSRGRSAGELFF
>NA|NA|TRBV9|TRBJ2-2
TGTGCCAGCAGCGTCACATCGAACACCGGGGAGCTGTTTTTT
CASSVTSNTGELFF
>NA|TRBD1|TRBV7-2|TRBJ2-1
TGTGCCAGCAGCTCCCGGCGGACAGGGAGCTCCTACAATGAGCAGTTCTTC
CASSSRRTGSSYNEQFF
>once|NA|TRBV14|TRBJ1-5
TGTGCCAGCAGCCAAGGGGGGCGGGGGAGCAATCAGCCCCAGCATTTT
CASSQGGRGSNQPQHF
>NA|NA|TRBV6-5|TRBJ2-7
TGTGCCAGCAGTTACTCGTCAGCGTACTCCTACGAGCAGTACTTC
CASSYSSAYSYEQYF
>NA|TRBD2|TRBV2|TRBJ2-1
TGTGCCAGCAGTGCGGCTAGCGGGGTTCCTAATGAGCAGTTCTTC
CASSAASGVPNEQFF
>NA|NA|TRBV28|TRBJ2-7
TGTGCCAGCAGTACGCTTCCCCTGGGGCCCTACGAGCAGTACTTC
CASSTLPLGPYEQYF
>NA|TRBD2|TRBV6-2/TRBV6-3|TRBJ2-2
TGTGCCAGCAGTTATGCGGGGGGTAACACCGGGGAGCTGTTTTTT
CASSYAGGNTGELFF
>NA|NA|TRBV6-2/TRBV6-3|TRBJ2-2
TGTGCCAGCAGTTACCAGGGGACAACCGGGGAGCTGTTTTTT
CASSYQGTTGELFF
>NA|TRBD1|TRBV6-5|TRBJ1-2
TGTGCCAGCAGCAGGGGGAACTATGGCTACACCTTC
CASSRGNYGYTF
>NA|NA|TRBV19|TRBJ1-2
TGTGCCAGTAAGGGGTCCAGAGCCTTATATAACTATGGCTACACCTTC
CASKGSRALYNYGYTF
>NA|TRBD1|TRBV6-6|TRBJ1-6
TGTGCCAGCAGTGGGACAGGGGCGAATTCACCCCTCCACTTT
CASSGTGANSPLHF
>NA|TRBD2|TRBV7-3|TRBJ2-1
TGTGCCAGCAGCTTGATGACTAGCGGGAACTACAATGAGCAGTTCTTC
CASSLMTSGNYNEQFF
>NA|TRBD2|TRBV6-2/TRBV6-3|TRBJ2-1
TGTGCCAGCAGTTACGGCGGGAGGACCTACAATGAGCAGTTCTTC
CASSYGGRTYNEQFF
>few|TRBD1|TRBV27|TRBJ1-1
TGTGCCAGCAGTAAGACAGGGGGCTTTAACACTGAAGCTTTCTTT
CASSKTGGFNTEAFF
>NA|NA|TRBV6-2/TRBV6-3|TRBJ2-1
TGTGCCAGCAACCCTGGGGGGGCCCGAAAAAATGAGCAGTTCTTC
CASNPGGARKNEQFF
>NA|NA|TRBV11-2|TRBJ2-5
TGTGCCAGCAGCTTAGACAACAGGGTGAATGGGGAGACCCAGTACTTC
CASSLDNRVNGETQYF
>once|NA|TRBV28|TRBJ2-7
TGTGCCAGCAGTTTACAGGGGAACGGTAGAAGGGGCGAGCAGTACTTC
CASSLQGNGRRGEQYF
>NA|TRBD1|TRBV24-1|TRBJ2-3
TGTGCCACCAGTGACGCGACAGGGACCACAGATACGCAGTATTTT
CATSDATGTTDTQYF
>NA|NA|TRBV4-3|TRBJ1-3
TGCGCCAGCAGCACCGGGACATCTGGAGGAAACACCATATATTTT
CASSTGTSGGNTIYF
>NA|TRBD2|TRBV28|TRBJ2-7
TGTGCCAGCAGCCGAGCGGGGAGCTACGAGCAGTACTTC
CASSRAGSYEQYF
>NA|NA|TRBV15|TRBJ1-1
TGTGCCACCAGCAGAGATGGGAGTACTGAAGCTTTCTTT
CATSRDGSTEAFF
>few|TRBD1|TRBV30|TRBJ1-1
TGTGCCTGTTACCCAGGGGGGACTGAAGCTTTCTTT
CACYPGGTEAFF
>once|NA|TRBV19|TRBJ2-5
TGTGCCAGTAGTATAGGTGGCCACGGCGGGACCCAGTACTTC
CASSIGGHGGTQYF
>NA|NA|TRBV5-1|TRBJ2-5
TGCGCCAGCAGCTTGGCCGGCGGCCGGGAGGAGACCCAGTACTTC
CASSLAGGREETQYF
>few|NA|TRBV5-1|TRBJ2-7
TGCGCCAGCAGCTCCTCAGCGAACTCCTACGAGCAGTACTTC
CASSSSANSYEQYF
>NA|TRBD2|TRBV6-2/TRBV6-3|TRBJ2-7
TGTGCCAGCAGTACGGGGCGGGGGATCTCCTACGAGCAGTACTTC
CASSTGRGISYEQYF
>NA|NA|TRBV7-2|TRBJ1-2
TGTGCCAGCAGCCTGACAACCTCCTATGGCTACACCTTC
CASSLTTSYGYTF
>once|TRBD2|TRBV4-3|TRBJ2-7
TGCGCCAGCAGCCAAGATTGGAGACGGGGGGATGAGCAGTACTTC
CASSQDWRRGDEQYF